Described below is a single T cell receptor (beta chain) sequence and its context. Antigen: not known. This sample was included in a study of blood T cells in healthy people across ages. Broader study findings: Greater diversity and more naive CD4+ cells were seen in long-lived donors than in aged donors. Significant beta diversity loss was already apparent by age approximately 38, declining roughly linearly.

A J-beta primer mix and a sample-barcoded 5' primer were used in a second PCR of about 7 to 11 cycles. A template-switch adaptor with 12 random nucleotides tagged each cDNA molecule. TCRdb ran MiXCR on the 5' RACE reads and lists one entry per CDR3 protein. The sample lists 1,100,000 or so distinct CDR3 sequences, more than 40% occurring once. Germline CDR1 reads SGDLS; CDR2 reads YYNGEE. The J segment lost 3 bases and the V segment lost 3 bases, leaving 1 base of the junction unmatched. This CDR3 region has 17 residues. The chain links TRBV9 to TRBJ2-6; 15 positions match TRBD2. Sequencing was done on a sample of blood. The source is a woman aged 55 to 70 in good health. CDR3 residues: CASSEGLAGGGANVLTF. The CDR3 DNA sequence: TGTGCCAGCAGCGAGGGACTAGCGGGAGGTGGGGCCAACGTCCTGACTTTC. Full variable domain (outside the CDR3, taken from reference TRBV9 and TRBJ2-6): DSGVTQTPKHLITATGQRVTLRCSPRSGDLSVYWYQQSLDQGLQFLIQYYNGEERAKGNILERFSAQQFPDLHSELNLSSLELGDSALYFCASSEGLAGGGANVLTFGAGSRLTVL.